The clone carrying this T cell receptor beta chain appeared a few times. V was clipped by 4 bases and J by 5 bases; unmatched bases: 7. The germline V gene encodes CDR1 DFQATT and CDR2 SNEGSKA (reference sequence). The CDR3 length is 15 residues. The data originate from a study of response to subunit inactivated influenza vaccine. Via MiXCR, TCRdb re-called the RT-PCR reads, giving one row per CDR3 protein. Of about 540,000 distinct CDR3 sequences in the sample, under 25% were seen once. These same data were also listed under a study on T cells expressing NK-cell markers. That study reports: Production of TCR beta cDNA relied on 5'RACE template switching with UMIs. In a group of about 6 donors, dominant NKG2C+ clonotypes represented roughly 1.0-7.5% of CD8+ T cells. Specificity for HCMV among expanded NKG2C+ T cell clones was not established.

The starting material was CD4+ T cells sorted from PBMCs, obtained 11 to 12 days after vaccination. The chain recombines TRBV20-1 with TRBJ2-3; 12 bases agree with TRBD2. The receptor was derived from a man aged 45-60 years who received an inactivated influenza vaccine. In DNA form, the CDR3 reads TGCAGTGCTACGACTAGCGGGAGTCGAAAAGATACGCAGTATTTT. Translating gives CSATTSGSRKDTQYF.